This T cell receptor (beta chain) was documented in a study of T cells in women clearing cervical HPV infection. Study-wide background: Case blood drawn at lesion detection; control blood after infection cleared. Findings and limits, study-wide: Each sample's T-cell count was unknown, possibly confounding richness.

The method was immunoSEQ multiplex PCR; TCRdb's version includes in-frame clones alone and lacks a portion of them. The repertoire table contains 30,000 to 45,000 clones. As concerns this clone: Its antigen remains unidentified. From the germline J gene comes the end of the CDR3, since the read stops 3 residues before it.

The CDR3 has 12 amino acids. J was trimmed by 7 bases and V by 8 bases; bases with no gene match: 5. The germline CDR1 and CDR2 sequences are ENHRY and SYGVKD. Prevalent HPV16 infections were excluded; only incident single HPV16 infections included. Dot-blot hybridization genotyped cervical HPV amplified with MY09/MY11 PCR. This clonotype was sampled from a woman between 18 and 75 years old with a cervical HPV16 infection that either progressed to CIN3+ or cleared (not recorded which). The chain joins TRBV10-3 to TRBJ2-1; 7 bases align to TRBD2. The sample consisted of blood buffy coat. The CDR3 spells CAIWGGLNEQFF. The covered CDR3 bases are TGTGCCATCTGGGGGGGGTTGAATGAG.